This passage covers 7 T cell receptor beta chains from one sample sequenced in a study of T cell changes during pregnancy in multiple sclerosis. The table came from immunoSEQ multiplex PCR; TCRdb's copy has only in-frame clones and leaves some out. The table shows approximately 70,000 clones, with roughly 94% occurring only once. Sequencing used peripheral blood, obtained in the second trimester of pregnancy. The receptors come from a female donor in good health, enrolled as a control in a pregnancy study.

This chain uses TRBV28 with TRBJ2-6, with D perhaps TRBD1 (6 bases). The CDR3 has 17 amino acids. The germline V gene encodes CDR1 MDHEN and CDR2 SYDVKM. V lost 2 bases and J 1 base, leaving 12 bases between the germline ends. The CDR3 loop reads CASSLRGHFSGANVLTF. Here the CDR3 DNA reads TGTGCCAGCAGTTTAAGGGGACACTTTTCTGGGGCCAACGTCCTGACTTTC. The full variable domain, its missing parts supplied by reference TRBV28 and TRBJ2-6, is DVKVTQSSRYLVKRTGEKVFLECVQDMDHENMFWYRQDPGLGLRLIYFSYDVKMKEKGDIPEGYSVSREKKERFSLILESASTNQTSMYLCASSLRGHFSGANVLTFGAGSRLTVL.

The rearrangement joins TRBV28 to TRBJ1-5, with TRBD1 identical over 10 bases. The germline V gene has CDR1 MDHEN and CDR2 SYDVKM. V lost 9 bases, J lost 3 bases, and 2 bases stayed unmatched. This CDR3 is built from 13 residues. CDR3 DNA sequence: TGTGCCAGTGGGACAGGGGTCAATCAGCCCCAGCATTTT. Translated: CASGTGVNQPQHF.

V and J are TRBV5-5 and TRBJ2-7; 9 bases align to TRBD1. The CDR3 is 14 amino acids. With 3 bases clipped from V and 3 bases from J, the junction kept 4 bases outside the gene matches. The germline V gene has CDR1 SGHKS and CDR2 YYEKEE (reference sequence). CDR3 residues: CASSYRDRDYEQYF. The CDR3 nucleotides read TGTGCCAGCAGCTACCGGGACAGGGACTACGAGCAGTACTTC.

Details on this clone: Relative to the germline gene, one junction end is altered; a read error may explain this. V and J are TRBV20-1 and TRBJ2-1; tentatively, D is TRBD2 (5 bases). Germline V gives CDR1 DFQATT, CDR2 SNEGSKA (reference sequence). This CDR3 comprises 10 residues. CDR3 in amino acids: CSARQAAGVF. CDR3 coding DNA: TGCAGTGCTAGACAAGCGGCTGGGGTCTTC.

V and J are TRBV4-2 and TRBJ2-3; a weak D match, TRBD2 (6 bases). V lost 0 bases, J lost 2 bases, and 9 bases lay in between. The germline V gene has CDR1 LGHNA and CDR2 YNFKEQ. The CDR3 is 15 residues long. The CDR3 nucleotides are TGTGCCAGCAGCCAAGAACTAGCCAACACAGATACGCAGTATTTT. As protein: CASSQELANTDTQYF.

The chain has TRBV12-2 and TRBJ1-1. TRBV12-2 is a documented pseudogene. The CDR3 is 13 amino acids. The CDR3 is CASRSPRGTEAFF. DNA of the CDR3: TGTGCAAGTCGCTCGCCGCGAGGGACTGAAGCTTTCTTT.

This clone was found a few times. This chain connects TRBV6-4 to TRBJ2-3, with 10 bases matching TRBD1. J was trimmed by 1 base and V by 5 bases; bases with no gene match: 3. CDR1 is MRHNA and CDR2 is SNTAGT in the germline V gene. This CDR3 contains 15 residues. CDR3 protein: CASSTGTGGTDTQYF. DNA for the CDR3: TGTGCCAGCAGTACCGGGACAGGGGGCACAGATACGCAGTATTTT.